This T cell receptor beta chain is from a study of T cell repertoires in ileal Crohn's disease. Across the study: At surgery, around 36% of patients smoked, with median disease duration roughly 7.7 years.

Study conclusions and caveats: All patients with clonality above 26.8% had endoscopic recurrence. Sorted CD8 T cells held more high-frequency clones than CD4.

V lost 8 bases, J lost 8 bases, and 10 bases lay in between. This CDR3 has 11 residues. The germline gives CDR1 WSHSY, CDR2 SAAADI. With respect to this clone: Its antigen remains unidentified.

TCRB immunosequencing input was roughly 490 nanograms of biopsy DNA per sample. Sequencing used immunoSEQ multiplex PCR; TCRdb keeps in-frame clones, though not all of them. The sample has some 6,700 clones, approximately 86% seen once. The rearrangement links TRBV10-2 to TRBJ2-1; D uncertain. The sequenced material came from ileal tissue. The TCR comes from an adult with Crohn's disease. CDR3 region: CASGLFDEQFF. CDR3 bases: TGCGCCAGCGGGCTGTTCGATGAGCAGTTCTTC.